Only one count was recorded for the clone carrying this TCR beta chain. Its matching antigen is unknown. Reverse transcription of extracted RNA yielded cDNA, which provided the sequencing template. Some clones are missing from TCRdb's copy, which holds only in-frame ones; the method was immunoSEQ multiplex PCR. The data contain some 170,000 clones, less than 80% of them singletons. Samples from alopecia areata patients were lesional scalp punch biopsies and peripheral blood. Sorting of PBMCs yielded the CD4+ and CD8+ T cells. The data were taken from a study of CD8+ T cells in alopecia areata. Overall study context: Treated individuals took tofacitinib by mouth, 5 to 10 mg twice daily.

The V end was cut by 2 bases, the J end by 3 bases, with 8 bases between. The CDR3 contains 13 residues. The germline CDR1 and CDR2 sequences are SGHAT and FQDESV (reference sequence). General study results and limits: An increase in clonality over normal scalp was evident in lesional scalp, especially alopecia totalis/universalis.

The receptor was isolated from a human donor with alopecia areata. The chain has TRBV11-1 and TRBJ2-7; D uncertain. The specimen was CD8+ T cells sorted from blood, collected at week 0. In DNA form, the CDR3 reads TGTGCCAGCAGCTTAAGTTTTAGCTACGAGCAGTACTTC. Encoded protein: CASSLSFSYEQYF. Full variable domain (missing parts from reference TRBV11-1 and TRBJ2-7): EAEVAQSPRYKITEKSQAVAFWCDPISGHATLYWYRQILGQGPELLVQFQDESVVDDSQLPKDRFSAERLKGVDSTLKIQPAELGDSAMYLCASSLSFSYEQYFGPGTRLTVT.